These 14 T cell receptor beta chains were all obtained from the same sample, sequenced in a study of cytomegalovirus exposure and HLA in healthy donors (dated 2017 in TCRdb). The library relied on the immunoSEQ multiplex PCR assay. For the multiplex PCR, a mixture combining 60 forward primers for TCR Vbeta segments and 13 reverse primers for TCR Jbeta segments was used. The table comes from immuneACCESS by way of TCRdb, which keeps in-frame sequences with V and J called. Part of the clones is missing from these tables; in studies checked, under half for an unresolved V gene and the rest for unknown reasons. The sample records approximately 110,000 clones, approximately 16% of which are singletons. More than 0.8% of the sample lies in the top ten. The source material was PBMCs. Source of these receptors: a female donor in good health and CMV-seronegative.

A few counts support this clone. The chain uses TRBV19 and TRBJ2-5, with D hard to call. CDR1 LNHDA and CDR2 SQIVND come from the germline V gene (reference sequence). The CDR3 totals 14 residues. V gave up 3 bases and J gave up 1 base, with 9 bases separating them. The CDR3 loop reads CASSISHLQETQYF. In DNA form, the CDR3 reads TGTGCCAGTAGTATCAGTCACCTCCAAGAGACCCAGTACTTC.

The rearrangement joins TRBV4-3 to TRBJ2-7; 9 bases fit TRBD2. Per germline, CDR1 LGHNA and CDR2 YSLEER. J lost 4 bases, V lost 0 bases, and 10 bases had no gene match. The CDR3 is 17 residues long. This CDR3 reads CASSQDPPSGNRYEQYF. As DNA, the CDR3 is TGCGCCAGCAGCCAAGATCCTCCTAGCGGGAATAGGTACGAGCAGTACTTC.

This clone has at least ten counts. The chain links TRBV29-1 to TRBJ2-7, with TRBD2 identical over 8 bases. Germline V gene data show CDR1 as SQVTM and CDR2 as ANQGSEA. V lost 7 bases to trimming and J lost 2 bases; unmatched junction nucleotides: 4. CDR3 length equals 12 residues. CDR3 residues: CSASLAAYEQYF. CDR3 sequence (DNA): TGCAGCGCCTCACTAGCGGCCTACGAGCAGTACTTC.

The chain combines TRBV28 with TRBJ1-2; D gene unclear. The V and J ends lost 6 bases and 6 bases respectively, with 8 bases between them. Germline loops: CDR1 MDHEN, CDR2 SYDVKM. This CDR3 spans 11 amino acids. CDR3 region: CASRREDGYTF. The CDR3, as DNA: TGTGCCAGCAGGAGGGAGGATGGCTACACCTTC.

The chain combines TRBV7-9 with TRBJ2-2, with 10 bases lining up with TRBD2. CDR3 length equals 16 residues. CDR1 and CDR2 (germline): SEHNR, FQNEAQ (reference sequence). V dropped 5 bases and J dropped 4; count of bases not matched to a gene: 7. This chain's CDR3 is CASSVRTSGFTGELFF. The CDR3 DNA reads TGTGCCAGCAGCGTAAGGACTAGCGGATTCACCGGGGAGCTGTTTTTT.

The chain recombines TRBV5-1 with TRBJ1-2; tentative D call: TRBD1 (6 bases). V was shortened by 7 bases and J by 6 bases, with 16 bases between the two germline ends. Germline V gives CDR1 SGHRS, CDR2 YFSETQ. The CDR3 has 13 residues. CDR3 loop: CASGGGGSNGYTF. CDR3 bases: TGCGCCAGCGGGGGCGGAGGATCAAATGGCTACACCTTC.

This clone was counted once. The rearrangement joins TRBV19 to TRBJ2-5; 7 bases are a match to TRBD2. Trimming cost V 4 bases and J 5 bases; bases outside gene matches: 1. The CDR3 covers 12 residues. Germline-derived CDR1 and CDR2 are LNHDA and SQIVND (reference sequence). Here the CDR3 DNA reads TGTGCCAGTAGTACCGGGGGGGAGACCCAGTACTTC. Its protein product is CASSTGGETQYF. Drawing the rest from reference TRBV19 and TRBJ2-5, the complete variable domain is DGGITQSPKYLFRKEGQNVTLSCEQNLNHDAMYWYRQDPGQGLRLIYYSQIVNDFQKGDIAEGYSVSREKKESFPLTVTSAQKNPTAFYLCASSTGGETQYFGPGTRLLVL.

The rearrangement links TRBV19 to TRBJ1-1, with TRBD1 identical over 9 bases. The CDR3 consists of 16 residues. From germline, CDR1 is LNHDA and CDR2 SQIVND (reference sequence). V shed 1 base, J shed 5 bases, and the junction held 8 bases outside the gene matches. CDR3: CASSIGWGQGVTEAFF. DNA of the CDR3: TGTGCCAGTAGTATAGGCTGGGGACAGGGTGTGACTGAAGCTTTCTTT.

This clone was observed a handful of times. This chain uses TRBV7-2 with TRBJ1-5; D unresolved. Germline-derived CDR1 and CDR2 are SGHTA and FQGNSA. Trimming removed 3 bases from V and 6 bases from J, with 15 bases in between. The CDR3 loop spans 15 amino acids. In nucleotides, the CDR3 is TGTGCCAGCAGCTTTCTGATTGCAGTGTCTCAGCCCCAGCATTTT. It yields the protein CASSFLIAVSQPQHF.

The rearrangement joins TRBV12-1 to TRBJ1-2; the tabulated D call, TRBD1, remains unverified against the DNA. TRBV12-1 is listed as a pseudogene. The CDR3 runs to 17 residues. This chain's CDR3 is CASSFVPPGQGGYGYTF. CDR3 coding DNA: TGTGCCAGCAGCTTTGTCCCCCCGGGACAGGGCGGCTATGGCTACACCTTC.

The chain couples TRBV14 to TRBJ2-3; 11 bases align to TRBD2. From germline, CDR1 is SGHDN and CDR2 FVKESK. CDR3 length: 15 residues. Trimming took 4 bases from V and 3 from J; bases not matched to a gene: 3. In nucleotides, the CDR3 is TGTGCCAGCAGCCGACCTAGCGGGGGGACAGATACGCAGTATTTT. Translation gives CASSRPSGGTDTQYF. Full variable domain (missing parts from reference TRBV14 and TRBJ2-3): EAGVTQFPSHSVIEKGQTVTLRCDPISGHDNLYWYRRVMGKEIKFLLHFVKESKQDESGMPNNRFLAERTGGTYSTLKVQPAELEDSGVYFCASSRPSGGTDTQYFGPGTRLTVL.

This clone appeared a few times. The chain employs TRBV10-2 and TRBJ2-7; 8 nucleotides align to TRBD1. V was pared by 10 bases and J by 0 bases, with 11 bases of the junction left unmatched. The CDR3 totals 15 residues. From germline, CDR1 is WSHSY and CDR2 SAAADI. CDR3 in DNA: TGCGCCACCGCCGTCCCGGGACAGGCCTCCTACGAGCAGTACTTC. Encoded protein: CATAVPGQASYEQYF.

This clone turned up a few times. The chain combines TRBV7-2 with TRBJ2-3, with 8 bases aligning to TRBD2. V lost 0 bases to trimming and J lost 1 base; unmatched junction nucleotides: 9. The CDR3 extends over 18 amino acids. Germline V gene lookup returns CDR1 SGHTA and CDR2 FQGNSA. CDR3 residues: CASSLAWGLESGTDTQYF. Written as DNA, the CDR3 is TGTGCCAGCAGCTTAGCCTGGGGACTAGAGTCTGGCACAGATACGCAGTATTTT. Complete variable domain (other parts from reference TRBV7-2 and TRBJ2-3): GAGVSQSPSNKVTEKGKDVELRCDPISGHTALYWYRQSLGQGLEFLIYFQGNSAPDKSGLPSDRFSAERTGGSVSTLTIQRTQQEDSAVYLCASSLAWGLESGTDTQYFGPGTRLTVL.

J is TRBJ2-2 and V is TRBV28, with 8 positions matching TRBD1. Germline trimming cut 8 bases from V and 2 bases from J; bases unmatched to any gene: 1. From germline, CDR1 is MDHEN and CDR2 SYDVKM. This CDR3 contains 13 residues. The CDR3 is CASGQGNTGELFF. CDR3 nucleotides: TGTGCCAGCGGACAGGGTAACACCGGGGAGCTGTTTTTT. Complete variable domain (other parts from reference TRBV28 and TRBJ2-2): DVKVTQSSRYLVKRTGEKVFLECVQDMDHENMFWYRQDPGLGLRLIYFSYDVKMKEKGDIPEGYSVSREKKERFSLILESASTNQTSMYLCASGQGNTGELFFGEGSRLTVL.